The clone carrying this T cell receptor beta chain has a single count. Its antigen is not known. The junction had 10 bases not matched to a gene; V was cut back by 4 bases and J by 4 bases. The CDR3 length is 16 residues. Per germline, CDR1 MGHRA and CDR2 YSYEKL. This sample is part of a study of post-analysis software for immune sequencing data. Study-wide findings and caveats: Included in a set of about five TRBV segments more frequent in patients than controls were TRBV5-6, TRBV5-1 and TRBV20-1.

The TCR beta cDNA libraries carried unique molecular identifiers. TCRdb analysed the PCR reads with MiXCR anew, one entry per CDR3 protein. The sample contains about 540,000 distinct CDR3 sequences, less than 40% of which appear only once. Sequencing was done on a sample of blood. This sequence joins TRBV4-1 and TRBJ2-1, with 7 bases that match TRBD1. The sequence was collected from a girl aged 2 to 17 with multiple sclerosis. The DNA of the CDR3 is TGCGCCAGCAGCCGCCCTCCGGGACAGCTATACAATGAGCAGTTCTTC. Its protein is CASSRPPGQLYNEQFF.